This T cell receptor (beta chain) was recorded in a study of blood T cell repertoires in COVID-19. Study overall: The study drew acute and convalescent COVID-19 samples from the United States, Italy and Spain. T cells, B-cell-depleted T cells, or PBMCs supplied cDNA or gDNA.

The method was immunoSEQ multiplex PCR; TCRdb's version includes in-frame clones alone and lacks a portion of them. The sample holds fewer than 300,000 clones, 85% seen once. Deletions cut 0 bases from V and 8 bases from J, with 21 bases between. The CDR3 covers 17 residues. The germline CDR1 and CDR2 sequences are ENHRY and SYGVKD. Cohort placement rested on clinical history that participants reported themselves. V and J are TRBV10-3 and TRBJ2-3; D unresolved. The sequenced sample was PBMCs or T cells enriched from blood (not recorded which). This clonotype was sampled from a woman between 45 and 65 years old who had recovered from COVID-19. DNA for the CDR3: TGTGCCATCAGTGAGTCATCAGCTGGCCAGAGCTCGGGTACGCAGTATTTT. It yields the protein CAISESSAGQSSGTQYF.